These T cell receptor beta chains were read from a single sample in a study of cytomegalovirus exposure and HLA in healthy donors. Profiled with immunoSEQ multiplex PCR; TCRdb holds only in-frame clones, not every one. This sample has 130,000 to 150,000 clones, with approximately 80% found just once. Sequencing input: PBMCs. The receptors were gathered from a male donor in good health and CMV-seronegative. The CDR3 runs from the conserved cysteine through the conserved F or W. Fields, in order: CDR3 protein, CDR3 DNA, J gene, V gene, D gene, clone size. The D gene is left open where the match is weak. Only part of the rows carry a size: once, few, many, or a class if the clone is expanded.

cdr3_aa: CASSRPGLAGRNTQYF
cdr3_nt: TGTGCCAGCAGTCGACCGGGACTAGCGGGAAGAAATACGCAGTATTTT
j_call: TRBJ2-3
v_call: TRBV7-8
d_call: TRBD2
clone_size: .

cdr3_aa: CASSLSLGNTEAFF
cdr3_nt: TGCGCCAGCAGCTTGTCCCTAGGGAACACTGAAGCTTTCTTT
j_call: TRBJ1-1
v_call: TRBV5-1
d_call: .
clone_size: .

cdr3_aa: CASSLRSKNQPQHF
cdr3_nt: TGTGCCAGCAGCTTAAGGAGTAAAAATCAGCCCCAGCATTTT
j_call: TRBJ1-5
v_call: TRBV5-6
d_call: .
clone_size: .

cdr3_aa: CASRKGGDSGANVLTF
cdr3_nt: TGTGCCAGTAGAAAGGGGGGGGACTCTGGGGCCAACGTCCTGACTTTC
j_call: TRBJ2-6
v_call: TRBV19
d_call: .
clone_size: .

cdr3_aa: CASRSLGRGPYEQYF
cdr3_nt: TGCGCCAGCAGATCCTTGGGCAGGGGCCCCTACGAGCAGTACTTC
j_call: TRBJ2-7
v_call: TRBV10-2
d_call: .
clone_size: .

cdr3_aa: CASSKATGSQETQYF
cdr3_nt: TGCGCCAGCAGCAAAGCCACAGGATCCCAAGAGACCCAGTACTTC
j_call: TRBJ2-5
v_call: TRBV5-1
d_call: .
clone_size: .

cdr3_aa: CASSEGTSGGTDTQYF
cdr3_nt: TGTGCCAGCAGTGAAGGGACTAGCGGGGGAACAGATACGCAGTATTTT
j_call: TRBJ2-3
v_call: TRBV2
d_call: TRBD2
clone_size: .

cdr3_aa: CAWSGGQGAYYGYTF
cdr3_nt: TGTGCCTGGAGTGGGGGACAGGGGGCATACTATGGCTACACCTTC
j_call: TRBJ1-2
v_call: TRBV30
d_call: TRBD1
clone_size: .

cdr3_aa: CSVLRQVDEKLFF
cdr3_nt: TGCAGCGTTCTTAGACAGGTTGATGAAAAACTGTTTTTT
j_call: TRBJ1-4
v_call: TRBV29-1
d_call: .
clone_size: few

cdr3_aa: CASEPGQNTEAFF
cdr3_nt: TGTGCCAGCGAACCGGGACAGAACACTGAAGCTTTCTTT
j_call: TRBJ1-1
v_call: TRBV28
d_call: .
clone_size: .

cdr3_aa: CASSLRQGTDYEQYF
cdr3_nt: TGTGCCAGCAGCCTTAGACAGGGCACGGACTACGAGCAGTACTTC
j_call: TRBJ2-7
v_call: TRBV4-2
d_call: TRBD1
clone_size: .

cdr3_aa: CASSENRGTNSPLHF
cdr3_nt: TGCGCCAGCAGTGAGAACAGGGGTACGAATTCACCCCTCCACTTT
j_call: TRBJ1-6
v_call: TRBV10-1
d_call: TRBD1
clone_size: .

cdr3_aa: CASSLAVRGGGDYEQYF
cdr3_nt: TGCGCCAGCAGCTTGGCCGTGCGCGGCGGGGGAGATTACGAGCAGTACTTC
j_call: TRBJ2-7
v_call: TRBV5-1
d_call: TRBD2
clone_size: .

cdr3_aa: CSSTGTGGKTDTQYF
cdr3_nt: TGCAGCTCTACCGGGACAGGGGGGAAAACAGATACGCAGTATTTT
j_call: TRBJ2-3
v_call: TRBV29-1
d_call: TRBD1
clone_size: .

cdr3_aa: CASSEYRGSGNTIYF
cdr3_nt: TGCGCCAGCAGTGAATACAGGGGGTCAGGAAACACCATATATTTT
j_call: TRBJ1-3
v_call: TRBV10-1
d_call: TRBD1
clone_size: once

cdr3_aa: CASSLWAFSETGGEQYF
cdr3_nt: TGTGCCAGCAGTTTATGGGCTTTCTCCGAGACAGGGGGCGAGCAGTACTTC
j_call: TRBJ2-7
v_call: TRBV27
d_call: TRBD1
clone_size: once

cdr3_aa: CASSRQGTETQYF
cdr3_nt: TGTGCCAGCAGTCGACAGGGTACGGAGACCCAGTACTTC
j_call: TRBJ2-5
v_call: TRBV2
d_call: TRBD1
clone_size: .

cdr3_aa: CSSRTGSTDTQYF
cdr3_nt: TGCAGCTCTCGGACAGGGAGCACAGATACGCAGTATTTT
j_call: TRBJ2-3
v_call: TRBV29-1
d_call: TRBD1
clone_size: once

cdr3_aa: CASSRLAGGRETQYF
cdr3_nt: TGTGCCAGCAGTAGACTAGCGGGGGGGCGGGAGACCCAGTACTTC
j_call: TRBJ2-5
v_call: TRBV6-5
d_call: TRBD2
clone_size: .

cdr3_aa: CASSSTGGLNSPLHF
cdr3_nt: TGTGCCAGCAGTTCTACGGGGGGGCTGAATTCACCCCTCCACTTT
j_call: TRBJ1-6
v_call: TRBV28
d_call: .
clone_size: .

cdr3_aa: CASSLRDRASEQYF
cdr3_nt: TGTGCCAGCAGCTTAAGAGACAGGGCCAGCGAGCAGTACTTC
j_call: TRBJ2-7
v_call: TRBV7-2
d_call: TRBD1
clone_size: .

cdr3_aa: CASSLQGAYEQYF
cdr3_nt: TGTGCCAGCAGCTTACAGGGGGCCTACGAGCAGTACTTC
j_call: TRBJ2-7
v_call: TRBV5-4
d_call: TRBD1
clone_size: once

cdr3_aa: CASSYPPEYGTQYF
cdr3_nt: TGTGCCAGCAGTTACCCGCCTGAATACGGGACCCAGTACTTC
j_call: TRBJ2-5
v_call: TRBV6-6
d_call: .
clone_size: .

cdr3_aa: CASSPTRSYEQYF
cdr3_nt: TGTGCCAGCAGTCCGACTAGATCCTACGAGCAGTACTTC
j_call: TRBJ2-7
v_call: TRBV6-5
d_call: .
clone_size: .

cdr3_aa: CASSPDRSGELFF
cdr3_nt: TGCGCCAGCAGCCCTGACAGAAGCGGGGAGCTGTTTTTT
j_call: TRBJ2-2
v_call: TRBV4-1
d_call: .
clone_size: .

cdr3_aa: CASSLGHNYGYTF
cdr3_nt: TGCGCCAGCAGCTTAGGACATAACTATGGCTACACCTTC
j_call: TRBJ1-2
v_call: TRBV5-1
d_call: .
clone_size: few

cdr3_aa: CASSPGQGRTEAFF
cdr3_nt: TGTGCCAGCAGCCCGGGACAGGGAAGGACTGAAGCTTTCTTT
j_call: TRBJ1-1
v_call: TRBV5-6
d_call: TRBD1
clone_size: .

cdr3_aa: CASSLAGTLGETQYF
cdr3_nt: TGTGCCAGCAGCTTAGCAGGGACTTTGGGGGAGACCCAGTACTTC
j_call: TRBJ2-5
v_call: TRBV7-6
d_call: .
clone_size: few

cdr3_aa: CASSPYEGAHTF
cdr3_nt: TGTGCCAGCAGCCCCTACGAGGGGGCACACACCTTC
j_call: TRBJ1-2
v_call: TRBV14
d_call: TRBD1
clone_size: .

cdr3_aa: CASSFERATGVTEAFF
cdr3_nt: TGTGCCAGCAGCTTTGAAAGGGCCACAGGGGTTACTGAAGCTTTCTTT
j_call: TRBJ1-1
v_call: TRBV5-5
d_call: TRBD1
clone_size: .

cdr3_aa: CASSFYRGSSYEQYF
cdr3_nt: TGTGCCAGCAGCTTCTACAGGGGCAGCTCCTACGAGCAGTACTTC
j_call: TRBJ2-7
v_call: TRBV5-5
d_call: TRBD1
clone_size: .

cdr3_aa: CASSLSGTRNTGELFF
cdr3_nt: TGCGCCAGCAGCTTGAGTGGGACAAGGAACACCGGGGAGCTGTTTTTT
j_call: TRBJ2-2
v_call: TRBV5-1
d_call: .
clone_size: once

cdr3_aa: CASAWSGYTGELFF
cdr3_nt: TGTGCCAGCGCATGGTCAGGGTACACCGGGGAGCTGTTTTTT
j_call: TRBJ2-2
v_call: TRBV28
d_call: .
clone_size: .

cdr3_aa: CASSLTVANYGYTF
cdr3_nt: TGCGCCAGCAGCTTGACAGTAGCTAACTATGGCTACACCTTC
j_call: TRBJ1-2
v_call: TRBV5-1
d_call: .
clone_size: .

cdr3_aa: CASSLTGDYKRNEQFF
cdr3_nt: TGCGCCAGCAGCTTGACTGGGGACTACAAGAGAAATGAGCAGTTCTTC
j_call: TRBJ2-1
v_call: TRBV5-1
d_call: TRBD2
clone_size: .

cdr3_aa: CAWSAQQGRWEKLFF
cdr3_nt: TGTGCCTGGAGTGCCCAACAGGGGAGGTGGGAAAAACTGTTTTTT
j_call: TRBJ1-4
v_call: TRBV30
d_call: TRBD1
clone_size: .

cdr3_aa: CASNRGGAVSGELFF
cdr3_nt: TGTGCCAGTAACCGCGGGGGGGCAGTTTCCGGGGAGCTGTTTTTT
j_call: TRBJ2-2
v_call: TRBV19
d_call: TRBD2
clone_size: .

cdr3_aa: CASSFSQGGANVLTF
cdr3_nt: TGTGCCAGCAGTTTCTCCCAGGGTGGGGCCAACGTCCTGACTTTC
j_call: TRBJ2-6
v_call: TRBV27
d_call: .
clone_size: once

cdr3_aa: CAISAVSGGAYEQYF
cdr3_nt: TGTGCCATCAGTGCGGTCAGCGGGGGGGCATACGAGCAGTACTTC
j_call: TRBJ2-7
v_call: TRBV10-3
d_call: TRBD2
clone_size: .

cdr3_aa: CASRSVPDVNYGYTF
cdr3_nt: TGCGCCAGCAGATCAGTTCCAGATGTGAACTATGGCTACACCTTC
j_call: TRBJ1-2
v_call: TRBV5-1
d_call: .
clone_size: few

cdr3_aa: CASSLDGELYGYTF
cdr3_nt: TGTGCCAGCAGCTTAGACGGAGAACTCTATGGCTACACCTTC
j_call: TRBJ1-2
v_call: TRBV7-2
d_call: .
clone_size: .

cdr3_aa: CASSGKQGGTGELFF
cdr3_nt: TGTGCCAGCAGCGGGAAACAGGGTGGAACCGGGGAGCTGTTTTTT
j_call: TRBJ2-2
v_call: TRBV9
d_call: .
clone_size: .

cdr3_aa: CASSQPLGGEEQHEQYF
cdr3_nt: TGCGCCAGCAGCCAACCCCTAGGAGGGGAGGAGCAGCACGAGCAGTACTTC
j_call: TRBJ2-7
v_call: TRBV4-1
d_call: .
clone_size: .

cdr3_aa: CATSRELVGNTIYF
cdr3_nt: TGTGCCACCAGCAGAGAGTTAGTGGGAAACACCATATATTTT
j_call: TRBJ1-3
v_call: TRBV15
d_call: .
clone_size: once

cdr3_aa: CASLSGGTGGYTF
cdr3_nt: TGTGCCAGCCTCTCCGGGGGGACAGGGGGCTACACCTTC
j_call: TRBJ1-2
v_call: TRBV6-5
d_call: TRBD1
clone_size: few

cdr3_aa: CASSDPGQGVPGELFF
cdr3_nt: TGTGCCAGCAGTGACCCAGGACAGGGGGTACCCGGGGAGCTGTTTTTT
j_call: TRBJ2-2
v_call: TRBV25-1
d_call: TRBD1
clone_size: .

cdr3_aa: CASSLRGTGEREQYF
cdr3_nt: TGTGCCAGCAGCTTAAGGGGAACAGGGGAACGCGAGCAGTACTTC
j_call: TRBJ2-7
v_call: TRBV9
d_call: TRBD1
clone_size: .

cdr3_aa: CASSLDTTGRFEKLFF
cdr3_nt: TGTGCCAGCAGCTTGGATACGACAGGGCGGTTTGAAAAACTGTTTTTT
j_call: TRBJ1-4
v_call: TRBV7-9
d_call: TRBD1
clone_size: .